The entry below describes one T cell receptor beta chain. This specimen comes from a study of blood T cell repertoires in COVID-19. Clones were sequenced by immunoSEQ multiplex PCR, and TCRdb holds only the in-frame ones, with some missing. The sample holds 300,000 to 350,000 clones; roughly 85% are singletons and the top ten take around 2.1%. CDR1 LGHNA and CDR2 YSLEER come from the germline V gene. V was clipped by 4 bases and J by 0 bases, with 15 bases between them. This CDR3 contains 16 residues. Material: PBMCs or T cells enriched from blood (not recorded which). The chain combines TRBV4-3 with TRBJ1-2, with a possible D match to TRBD1 (5 bases). The receptor was isolated from a man aged 30-40 years who had recovered from COVID-19. This CDR3 reads CASSPTTGGTNYGYTF. The CDR3 DNA sequence: TGCGCCAGCAGCCCCACAACGGGGGGAACTAACTATGGCTACACCTTC.